This T cell receptor beta chain was identified during a study of OX40 agonist ivuxolimab in advanced cancers. CDR1 and CDR2 from the germline V gene are MRHNA and SNTAGT. This CDR3 is built from 13 residues. With baseline, cycle 4 day 1, and cycle 7 day 1 as timepoints, blood was sampled. Produced via immunoSEQ multiplex PCR; TCRdb's table is partial and in-frame only. The repertoire holds under 50,000 clones, with roughly 89% as singletons. The V and J genes are TRBV6-4 and TRBJ2-5, with 11 positions matching TRBD1. The end of the DNA fits TRBJ2-7 better, so the J call may be wrong. Sequenced here: CD4+ or CD8+ T cells sorted from blood, sampled in a trial of the OX40 agonist ivuxolimab. This TCR was recovered from an adult with an advanced solid tumor such as melanoma, head and neck, liver or kidney cancer. The CDR3 here is CASTGTGGYEQYF. The DNA of the CDR3 is TGTGCCAGCACCGGGACAGGGGGCTACGAGCAGTACTTC.